These T cell receptor beta chains were read from a single sample in a study of T cell changes during pregnancy in multiple sclerosis. Profiling relied on immunoSEQ multiplex PCR, and the TCRdb table lists in-frame clones only, not all of them. The repertoire holds 52,000 or so clones, with 85% to 95% as singletons. The input for sequencing was CD4+ T cells from peripheral blood mononuclear cells, taken in the second trimester of pregnancy. These receptors were collected from a female donor with multiple sclerosis, enrolled in a pregnancy study. CDR3s include the opening cysteine and the closing phenylalanine or tryptophan. A D gene is named only where the DNA matches it firmly. Size values are once, few and many counts, or a class for expanded clones, and some rows have none.

CDR3	DNA	D	size	J	V
CASSQGGATGAVYGYTF	TGCGCCAGCAGCCAAGGGGGGGCGACAGGGGCGGTCTATGGCTACACCTTC	TRBD1	NA	TRBJ1-2	TRBV4-1
CACSGSGAEAFF	TGTGCCTGTTCCGGGTCCGGCGCTGAAGCTTTCTTT	NA	NA	TRBJ1-1	TRBV30
CASSSRQGAGEKLFF	TGCGCCAGCAGCTCCCGACAGGGGGCTGGAGAAAAACTGTTTTTT	TRBD1	NA	TRBJ1-4	TRBV5-1
CASSVTGGGETQYF	TGTGCCAGCAGTGTTACAGGGGGTGGAGAGACCCAGTACTTC	TRBD1	once	TRBJ2-5	TRBV9
CATSTGTGTGELFF	TGTGCCACCAGCACCGGGACAGGGACCGGGGAGCTGTTTTTT	TRBD1	NA	TRBJ2-2	TRBV15
CASSFDRGGNSPLHF	TGTGCCAGCAGTTTTGACAGGGGTGGGAATTCACCCCTCCACTTT	TRBD1	NA	TRBJ1-6	TRBV27
CATLPRAGYF	TGCGCCACCCTCCCCAGGGCCGGGTACTTC	NA	NA	TRBJ2-7	TRBV4-1
CASSFLADNYEQYF	TGCGCCAGCAGCTTTTTGGCAGACAACTACGAGCAGTACTTC	NA	NA	TRBJ2-7	TRBV5-1
CSVEDRGGYTF	TGCAGCGTTGAAGACCGGGGAGGCTACACCTTC	NA	NA	TRBJ1-2	TRBV29-1
CASSPSTDTQYF	TGTGCCAGCAGTCCTTCCACAGATACGCAGTATTTT	NA	NA	TRBJ2-3	TRBV27
CASSLQGTGVIDEQFF	TGTGCCAGCAGCTTACAGGGGACAGGGGTAATCGATGAGCAGTTCTTC	TRBD1	NA	TRBJ2-1	TRBV7-2
CASSQGREYSPLHF	TGTGCCAGCAGCCAAGGGCGGGAATATTCACCCCTCCACTTT	NA	medium-sized	TRBJ1-6	TRBV14
CASSPPGQVLRGYTF	TGTGCCAGCTCACCGCCGGGACAGGTGCTGAGGGGCTACACCTTC	TRBD1	once	TRBJ1-2	TRBV18
CASSLERLNTEAFF	TGTGCCAGCAGCCTGGAACGGTTGAACACTGAAGCTTTCTTT	NA	NA	TRBJ1-1	TRBV5-4
CAISKTSGEETQYF	TGTGCCATCAGTAAAACTAGCGGGGAGGAGACCCAGTACTTC	TRBD2	NA	TRBJ2-5	TRBV10-3
CASSPRDRGTYGYTF	TGTGCCAGCAGTCCTCGGGACAGGGGTACCTATGGCTACACCTTC	TRBD1	NA	TRBJ1-2	TRBV6-1
CASSQDPGAANTGELFF	TGTGCCAGCAGCCAGGACCCGGGAGCAGCGAACACCGGGGAGCTGTTTTTT	NA	NA	TRBJ2-2	TRBV7-3
CASSLGEWAGDGYTF	TGTGCCAGCAGCTTAGGGGAGTGGGCAGGGGATGGCTACACCTTC	NA	NA	TRBJ1-2	TRBV7-2
CASSQEPGGTSPLHF	TGTGCCAGCAGCCAAGAGCCCGGCGGTACTTCACCCCTCCACTTT	NA	NA	TRBJ1-6	TRBV4-2
CASLSRESYGYTF	TGTGCCAGTTTGAGCAGGGAATCCTATGGCTACACCTTC	NA	once	TRBJ1-2	TRBV6-5
CASSPSTKGNYGYTF	TGTGCCAGCAGTCCCAGCACCAAGGGGAACTATGGCTACACCTTC	NA	NA	TRBJ1-2	TRBV6-6
CASSQQTNEKLFF	TGTGCCAGCAGCCAACAGACTAATGAAAAACTGTTTTTT	NA	NA	TRBJ1-4	TRBV14
CASSGLASEQYF	TGTGCCAGCAGCGGGCTAGCGAGCGAGCAGTACTTC	NA	NA	TRBJ2-7	TRBV7-2
CASHSSGNTIYF	TGTGCCAGCCATTCCTCTGGAAACACCATATATTTT	NA	NA	TRBJ1-3	TRBV6-5
CASRVQGTGNTIYF	TGTGCCAGCAGGGTACAGGGGACCGGAAACACCATATATTTT	TRBD1	NA	TRBJ1-3	TRBV6-6
CASSFTRRGNTIYF	TGTGCCAGCAGCTTTACGAGGAGAGGAAACACCATATATTTT	NA	NA	TRBJ1-3	TRBV5-6
CASTRMNPGTGNNEQFF	TGTGCCAGCACCCGTATGAATCCGGGGACAGGGAACAATGAGCAGTTCTTC	TRBD1	once	TRBJ2-1	TRBV7-2
CASSNPTGDTTGELFF	TGCGCCAGCAGCAACCCGACAGGGGATACGACCGGGGAGCTGTTTTTT	TRBD1	NA	TRBJ2-2	TRBV5-1
CASSLSLAGAIYNEQFF	TGTGCCAGCAGTTTATCACTAGCGGGGGCGATCTACAATGAGCAGTTCTTC	TRBD2	NA	TRBJ2-1	TRBV27
CASSLTGGSNYGYTF	TGCGCCAGCAGCTTGACGGGGGGGTCTAACTATGGCTACACCTTC	NA	NA	TRBJ1-2	TRBV5-1
CASSSGTGTGQPQHF	TGCGCCAGCAGCTCCGGGACAGGGACAGGTCAGCCCCAGCATTTT	TRBD1	NA	TRBJ1-5	TRBV5-1
CASSHSSGTRDEQYF	TGTGCCAGCAGCCACTCTAGCGGGACTAGAGACGAGCAGTACTTC	TRBD2	NA	TRBJ2-7	TRBV4-2
CSARTGGNTEAFF	TGCAGCGCCCGCACAGGGGGGAACACTGAAGCTTTCTTT	TRBD1	NA	TRBJ1-1	TRBV29-1
CASSTDRVTEAFF	TGCGCCAGCAGTACCGACAGGGTCACTGAAGCTTTCTTT	TRBD1	NA	TRBJ1-1	TRBV10-1
CASSLTTGGDTDFYEQYF	TGCGCCAGCAGCTTGACCACAGGGGGCGACACCGATTTCTACGAGCAGTACTTC	TRBD1	NA	TRBJ2-7	TRBV5-1
CASSSLHLYEQYF	TGTGCCAGTTCTAGCCTCCACCTATACGAGCAGTACTTC	NA	NA	TRBJ2-7	TRBV6-1
CASSQKYNEQFF	TGTGCCAGCAGCCAAAAATACAATGAGCAGTTCTTC	NA	NA	TRBJ2-1	TRBV11-3
CASSLGWANRAGVSYEQYF	TGTGCCAGCAGCTTAGGCTGGGCGAATAGGGCAGGGGTTTCCTACGAGCAGTACTTC	NA	NA	TRBJ2-7	TRBV7-2
CASSSGGHQPQHF	TGTGCCAGCAGTTCGGGGGGGCATCAGCCCCAGCATTTT	NA	few	TRBJ1-5	TRBV6-5
CASSLGQGYNTEAFF	TGCGCCAGCAGCTTGGGGCAGGGTTATAACACTGAAGCTTTCTTT	NA	NA	TRBJ1-1	TRBV5-1
CASSPGGAAYTGELFF	TGTGCCAGCAGCCCCGGGGGAGCGGCGTACACCGGGGAGCTGTTTTTT	NA	NA	TRBJ2-2	TRBV7-2
CASSLSDGLEAFF	TGTGCCAGCAGCTTAAGTGACGGACTTGAAGCTTTCTTT	NA	NA	TRBJ1-1	TRBV7-7
CASSLIRSFLGNEQFF	TGTGCCAGCAGCTTGATTCGGAGTTTTCTGGGCAATGAGCAGTTCTTC	NA	NA	TRBJ2-1	TRBV7-9
CSASGTGIEQYF	TGCAGCGCATCTGGGACAGGCATTGAGCAGTACTTC	TRBD1	NA	TRBJ2-7	TRBV29-1
CASRSTGFMNTEAFF	TGTGCCAGCAGATCTACAGGGTTCATGAACACTGAAGCTTTCTTT	NA	NA	TRBJ1-1	TRBV25-1
CASSLGQGSDEQFF	TGTGCCAGCAGCTTAGGTCAGGGGTCCGATGAGCAGTTCTTC	NA	NA	TRBJ2-1	TRBV7-9
CASSLAGGRTDTQYF	TGTGCCAGCAGCTTAGCAGGGGGCCGCACAGATACGCAGTATTTT	TRBD1	NA	TRBJ2-3	TRBV7-2
CASSVLAGGTYEQYF	TGTGCCAGCAGCGTACTAGCGGGAGGCACCTACGAGCAGTACTTC	TRBD2	NA	TRBJ2-7	TRBV5-6
CASRKTGYNYGYTF	TGTGCCAGCAGAAAGACGGGATATAACTATGGCTACACCTTC	NA	NA	TRBJ1-2	TRBV6-5
CASRGQPPNYGYTF	TGTGCCAGCCGGGGACAGCCTCCTAACTATGGCTACACCTTC	TRBD1	medium-sized	TRBJ1-2	TRBV2
CASRNTGGGPSGTDTQYF	TGTGCCAGTAGAAATACGGGGGGAGGGCCTTCGGGCACAGATACGCAGTATTTT	TRBD2	NA	TRBJ2-3	TRBV19
CASSKGAGPSSGTYNEQFF	TGTGCCAGCAGCAAAGGGGCGGGGCCCTCTAGCGGGACTTACAATGAGCAGTTCTTC	NA	few	TRBJ2-1	TRBV21-1
CASSLPAGQETQYF	TGTGCCAGCAGTTTACCCGCAGGGCAAGAGACCCAGTACTTC	NA	NA	TRBJ2-5	TRBV28
CASSSLGGAGGYTF	TGTGCCAGCAGTTCCCTGGGGGGGGCCGGTGGCTACACCTTC	NA	once	TRBJ1-2	TRBV6-5
CASSPQGLNTEAFF	TGCGCCAGCAGCCCCCAGGGGCTGAACACTGAAGCTTTCTTT	NA	NA	TRBJ1-1	TRBV4-1
CSVEGRKTGRRADTQYF	TGCAGCGTTGAAGGTCGAAAGACGGGAAGACGGGCAGATACGCAGTATTTT	NA	NA	TRBJ2-3	TRBV29-1
CASSLGGWTGPYGYTF	TGTGCCAGCAGCTTAGGAGGTTGGACAGGCCCCTATGGCTACACCTTC	TRBD1	few	TRBJ1-2	TRBV7-8
CASSGQDSYEQYF	TGTGCCAGCAGTGGGCAGGACTCCTACGAGCAGTACTTC	NA	NA	TRBJ2-7	TRBV6-6